This is a list of T cell receptor beta chains from one sample in a study of response to subunit inactivated influenza vaccine. TCRdb recomputed calls from the RT-PCR reads with MiXCR, one row per CDR3 protein. Seen here are roughly 540,000 distinct CDR3 sequences, under 30% observed once, and the top ten hold approximately 3%. These data were likewise used in another study, on T cells expressing NK-cell markers.

The source was CD4+ T cells sorted from PBMCs, collected about 11 days after vaccination. Source of these receptors: a man aged 50-59 years who received an inactivated influenza vaccine. CDR3s include the opening cysteine and the closing phenylalanine or tryptophan. The D gene is left open where the match is weak. Size values are once, few and many counts, or a class for expanded clones, and some rows have none.

J,V,D,size,DNA,CDR3
TRBJ1-5,TRBV14,-,-,TGTGCCAGCAGCCAAGATTCGACTCAGCCCCAGCATTTT,CASSQDSTQPQHF
TRBJ2-7,TRBV29-1,TRBD1,few,TGCAGCGTTGAAAGGGCCGGGACAGGGAGGAACGAGCAGTACTTC,CSVERAGTGRNEQYF
TRBJ1-1,TRBV7-3,TRBD1,-,TGTGCCAGCAGCTTAGACAGGGAGACTGAAGCTTTCTTT,CASSLDRETEAFF
TRBJ1-1,TRBV20-1,-,-,TGCAGTGCCAGTTTCCCCTTCGTGAACACTGAAGCTTTCTTT,CSASFPFVNTEAFF
TRBJ1-1,TRBV29-1,-,many,TGCAGCGTTGACAGGGGCACCCGGCTAGAAGCTTTCTTT,CSVDRGTRLEAFF
TRBJ2-7,TRBV6-2/TRBV6-3,-,-,TGTGCCAGCAGTTACTCGATATCGCCGCAGTACGAGCAGTACTTC,CASSYSISPQYEQYF
TRBJ2-1,TRBV5-1,-,-,TGCGCCAGCAGCATGACTTCCTCCGGGAGACCCTCCTACAATGAGCAGTTCTTC,CASSMTSSGRPSYNEQFF
TRBJ1-1,TRBV29-1,-,few,TGCAGCGTTGGGCGTGGCGGGATGAACACTGAAGCTTTCTTT,CSVGRGGMNTEAFF
TRBJ2-3,TRBV30,-,few,TGTGCCTGGAGACGGGGGGCGCTTTTCACAGATACGCAGTATTTT,CAWRRGALFTDTQYF
TRBJ2-7,TRBV6-2/TRBV6-3,TRBD2,-,TGTGCCAGCAGTTCCCGACAGCTAGCGGGGGGCTACGAGCAGTACTTC,CASSSRQLAGGYEQYF
TRBJ2-1,TRBV25-1,TRBD2,-,TGTGCCAGCACAAGCCGGGGGGGAGGGACTAGCGGGAGGTTCGCCTACAATGAGCAGTTCTTC,CASTSRGGGTSGRFAYNEQFF
TRBJ2-5,TRBV12-3/TRBV12-4,TRBD1,-,TGTGCCAGCAGGAGTACAGGGGGCTTTCAAGAGACCCAGTACTTC,CASRSTGGFQETQYF
TRBJ2-1,TRBV18,TRBD1,few,TGTGCCAGCTCACGGCAGGGGGCTCAATACAATGAGCAGTTCTTC,CASSRQGAQYNEQFF
TRBJ1-4,TRBV30,TRBD1,few,TGTGCCTGGAGACACCAGGGGGCACGAGAAAAACTGTTTTTT,CAWRHQGAREKLFF
TRBJ2-2,TRBV9,-,-,TGTGCCAGCAGCGTACGGGCTAGCAGGATTGGAGGGAACACCGGGGAGCTGTTTTTT,CASSVRASRIGGNTGELFF
TRBJ2-1,TRBV21-1,-,-,TGTGCCAGCAGCAAAGTGCCTAGCGGGACTTACAATGAGCAGTTCTTC,CASSKVPSGTYNEQFF
TRBJ2-1,TRBV20-1,-,few,TGCAGTGCTAGCAGGGATAATGAGCAGTTCTTC,CSASRDNEQFF
TRBJ1-1,TRBV14,-,few,TGTGCCAGCAGCCGCGAGGGGCGAGCTGAAGCTTTCTTT,CASSREGRAEAFF
TRBJ2-3,TRBV30,-,-,TGTGCCTGGAGCGGCCTGACAGATACGCAGTATTTT,CAWSGLTDTQYF
TRBJ1-2,TRBV3-1,TRBD1,-,TGTGCCAGCAGCCAACAAGGACAGGGCCTCTTAGGCTACACCTTC,CASSQQGQGLLGYTF
TRBJ2-2,TRBV12-3/TRBV12-4,TRBD2,once,TGTGCCAGCAGCTCGGGACTAGAGGCCGGGGAGCTGTTTTTT,CASSSGLEAGELFF
TRBJ2-1,TRBV6-1,TRBD2,few,TGTGCCAGCAGAACCCACGCTAGCGGCGCGAACAATGAGCAGTTCTTC,CASRTHASGANNEQFF
TRBJ1-5,TRBV6-2/TRBV6-3,-,-,TGTGCCAGCAGTTACTCGGGCACAGAGCTAAGCAATCAGCCCCAGCATTTT,CASSYSGTELSNQPQHF
TRBJ1-2,TRBV12-3/TRBV12-4,-,many,TGTGCCAGCAGTTTAGGGCGTAGGAAGGCATCCAGCTACACCTTC,CASSLGRRKASSYTF
TRBJ2-7,TRBV12-3/TRBV12-4,TRBD1,many,TGTGCCAGCAGTTTAGAAGTCGACAGGGCTACGGAGCAGTACTTC,CASSLEVDRATEQYF
TRBJ2-1,TRBV20-1,TRBD2,-,TGCAGTGCTCCCGGACTAGCGAGACACAATGAGCAGTTCTTC,CSAPGLARHNEQFF
TRBJ2-1,TRBV28,-,-,TGTGCCAGCAGCAAGTCAGGGGTGTCCTACAATGAGCAGTTCTTC,CASSKSGVSYNEQFF
TRBJ1-5,TRBV7-9,-,-,TGTGCCAGCAGCTCCACGGGGGGGAATGGACAGCCCCAGCATTTT,CASSSTGGNGQPQHF
TRBJ2-4,TRBV7-9,-,-,TGTGCCAGCAGCTTCCCGGGAACAGCCAAAAACATTCAGTACTTC,CASSFPGTAKNIQYF
TRBJ1-1,TRBV20-1,-,-,TGCAGTGCTAGAGCCCTCCCTCAGAACACTGAAGCTTTCTTT,CSARALPQNTEAFF
TRBJ1-2,TRBV4-1,TRBD1,-,TGCGCCAGCAGCTGGACAGGGGGCATTGGCTACACCTTC,CASSWTGGIGYTF
TRBJ1-6,TRBV7-9,-,few,TGTGCCAGCAGCAAGGGCCGAAATAATTCACCCCTCCACTTT,CASSKGRNNSPLHF
TRBJ2-1,TRBV7-9,TRBD2,-,TGTGCCAGCAGCCCGCGGGGGACTAGTTTACAGCCCGAGCAGTTCTTC,CASSPRGTSLQPEQFF
TRBJ1-5,TRBV29-1,-,few,TGCAGCGTTGAATCGGAGGCGAATCAGCCCCAGCATTTT,CSVESEANQPQHF
TRBJ1-1,TRBV5-1,-,few,TGCGCCAGCAGCACGGACTTCCTCACTGAAGCTTTCTTT,CASSTDFLTEAFF
TRBJ2-3,TRBV5-1,-,-,TGCGCCAGCAGGGATTTGGGACGTGGGACGGATACGCAGTATTTT,CASRDLGRGTDTQYF
TRBJ2-1,TRBV25-1,TRBD2,many,TGTGCCAGCAGCCCACTAGCGGGAGTATACAATGAGCAGTTCTTC,CASSPLAGVYNEQFF
TRBJ2-1,TRBV20-1,TRBD2,-,TGCAGTGCTAGAGGGCTAGCGGGAGGGGTAAAACAGTTCTTC,CSARGLAGGVKQFF
TRBJ2-5,TRBV28,TRBD2,-,TGTGCCAGCATCGGATTTAGCGGGAGGGCCCTTTGGCAAGAGACCCACTACTTC,CASIGFSGRALWQETHYF
TRBJ1-1,TRBV3-1,TRBD1,few,TGTGCCAGCAGCCAAGATCTATGGACAGGGTGGGAAGCTGAAGCTTTCTTT,CASSQDLWTGWEAEAFF
TRBJ1-1,TRBV4-1,TRBD1,-,TGCGCCAGCAGCTCACAGGGGATGAACACTGAAGCTTTCTTT,CASSSQGMNTEAFF
TRBJ2-1,TRBV11-2,TRBD2,-,TGTGCCAGCAGGGCCTGGGGCGGGAGGGCCCCCTACAATGAGCAGTTCTTC,CASRAWGGRAPYNEQFF
TRBJ1-5,TRBV20-1,TRBD1,few,TGCAGTGCTAGAGGGGCAGGGGGCGAGAGGAATCAGCCCCAGCATTTT,CSARGAGGERNQPQHF
TRBJ1-6,TRBV7-2,-,many,TGTGCCAGCAGCTTAAGGGGCAGGATCCAGGAACCCCTCCACTTT,CASSLRGRIQEPLHF
TRBJ1-5,TRBV4-1,-,-,TGCGCCAGCAGCCAAGTAGGTGCCTTCAATCAGCCCCAGCATTTT,CASSQVGAFNQPQHF
TRBJ2-5,TRBV4-2,-,-,TGTGCCAGCAGCCGACAGCCCCCAGGGCAAGAGACCCAGTACTTC,CASSRQPPGQETQYF
TRBJ1-2,TRBV15,-,-,TGTGCCACCAGCGCCCTACGGGGGGGGCCTGGTTATAATGGCTACACCTTC,CATSALRGGPGYNGYTF
TRBJ1-5,TRBV28,-,-,TGTGCCAGCAGGCTGCCTACAGGGTCCAATCAGCCCCAGCATTTT,CASRLPTGSNQPQHF
TRBJ1-1,TRBV12-3/TRBV12-4,-,-,TGTGCCAGCAGTTTAGCGCGCTTCACTGAAGCTTTCTTT,CASSLARFTEAFF
TRBJ2-4,TRBV19,TRBD1,-,TGTGCCAGTAGTAGATCCGGGACAGGGGATCTAGCCAAAAACATTCAGTACTTC,CASSRSGTGDLAKNIQYF
TRBJ2-6,TRBV12-3/TRBV12-4,TRBD2,-,TGTGCCAGCAGACCCAAGCGGGAGGGAGGTTCCGTCCTGACTTTC,CASRPKREGGSVLTF
TRBJ2-3,TRBV20-1,-,-,TGCAGTGCGGCCGGGCCTAGCACAGATACGCAGTATTTT,CSAAGPSTDTQYF
TRBJ2-3,TRBV20-1,TRBD2,-,TGCAGTGCTGATACACTAGCGAGCTACTCCACAGATACGCAGTATTTT,CSADTLASYSTDTQYF
TRBJ2-1,TRBV28,-,few,TGTGCCAGCAGAGCACAACATAGCTCCTACAATGAGCAGTTCTTC,CASRAQHSSYNEQFF
TRBJ2-1,TRBV11-2,TRBD2,few,TGTGCCAGCAGCTTACTAACTAGCGGGTTGTATGAGCAGTTCTTC,CASSLLTSGLYEQFF